The 19 T cell receptor beta chains below all came from one sample that was sequenced in a study of patients and donors after allogeneic stem cell transplantation. TCRdb passed the RT-PCR reads through MiXCR, listing each CDR3 protein once. The data show approximately 250,000 distinct CDR3 sequences, roughly 13% seen once. What was sequenced was blood, either unsorted or a sorted T cell fraction (not recorded which). These receptors were obtained from a human donor who was either an allogeneic HSCT recipient or a stem cell or donor lymphocyte infusion donor (not recorded which). It is not recorded whose cells these are; they may come from a transplant donor.

This sequence joins TRBV6-9 and TRBJ1-1; D is undetermined. The CDR3 is made up of 18 amino acids. The V gene's germline CDR1 is MNHGY and CDR2 SVAAGI. With 0 bases removed from V and 0 bases from J, the gap between germline ends came to 17 bases. The DNA of the CDR3 is TGTGCCAGCAGTTATTCGCGGTTTAACAGTTTTATGAACACTGAAGCTTTCTTT. Translation gives CASSYSRFNSFMNTEAFF.

This clonotype occurred a few times. The chain carries TRBV20-1 and TRBJ2-3; D remains ambiguous. Germline V gene sequence: CDR1 DFQATT, CDR2 SNEGSKA (reference sequence). V shed 0 bases and J shed 1 base, with 8 bases lying between them. The length of the CDR3 is 14 residues. Here the CDR3 reads CSARDPKGTDTQYF. The CDR3 bases are TGCAGTGCTAGAGATCCTAAAGGCACAGATACGCAGTATTTT.

This clonotype was counted between two and nine times. The gene calls are TRBV2 and TRBJ1-2, with a tentative D call TRBD1 (5 bases). V was clipped by 1 base and J by 7 bases, with 10 bases between them. This CDR3 contains 13 residues. Germline assignment: CDR1 SNHLY and CDR2 FYNNEI. The CDR3 DNA reads TGTGCCAGCAGTGAAGAGGGACTGCTTGGCTACACCTTC. This translates into CASSEEGLLGYTF.

This clonotype was seen a few times. V is TRBV7-9 and J is TRBJ2-4; weak D call: TRBD2 (6 bases). V was clipped by 2 bases and J by 6 bases, with 11 bases between them. The CDR3 totals 14 residues. CDR1 is SEHNR, CDR2 FQNEAQ, per germline (reference sequence). CDR3 in DNA: TGTGCCAGCAGCTTAATGGGAGGCCCAAACATTCAGTACTTC. Translating it yields CASSLMGGPNIQYF.

This clonotype came up many times. This chain links TRBV18 with TRBJ1-1; a weak D match, TRBD1 (6 bases). The CDR3 sequence is 17 residues long. Trimming removed 1 base at V and 5 bases at J, with 20 bases between. CDR1 KGHSH and CDR2 LQKENI come from the germline V gene. CDR3 region: CASSPLPVAKGETEAFF. The CDR3 DNA reads TGTGCCAGCTCACCACTCCCGGTCGCCAAGGGGGAAACTGAAGCTTTCTTT.

This clonotype was recorded a few times. The chain links TRBV3-1 to TRBJ1-1; tentative D call: TRBD1 (6 bases). This CDR3 region has 13 residues. V was clipped by 6 bases and J by 2 bases, with 10 bases between them. Germline CDR1 LGHDT, CDR2 YNNKEL (reference sequence). CDR3: CASRSRGNTEAFF. CDR3 DNA: TGTGCCAGCAGGAGCAGGGGCAACACTGAAGCTTTCTTT.

Relative to its sample, this clonotype is medium-sized (0.01 to 0.1%). This rearrangement joins TRBV5-1 to TRBJ2-1; D is perhaps TRBD1 or TRBD2 (7 bases each). The germline V gene has CDR1 SGHRS and CDR2 YFSETQ. V lost 5 bases to trimming and J lost 9 bases, with 24 bases between them. This CDR3 has 16 residues. The CDR3 is CASSPLGRGGKGEQFF. The CDR3 nucleotides read TGCGCCAGCAGTCCATTGGGCAGGGGGGGTAAGGGTGAGCAGTTCTTC. Combining the CDR3 with reference TRBV5-1 and TRBJ2-1 gives the whole variable domain KAGVTQTPRYLIKTRGQQVTLSCSPISGHRSVSWYQQTPGQGLQFLFEYFSETQRNKGNFPGRFSGRQFSNSRSEMNVSTLELGDSALYLCASSPLGRGGKGEQFFGPGTRLTVL.

CDR3 residues: CASSLWRGTDSNQPQHF. DNA for the CDR3: TGTGCCAGCAGTTTATGGAGGGGGACAGATAGCAATCAGCCCCAGCATTTT. The V gene is TRBV28, the J gene TRBJ1-5; 7 bases line up with TRBD1. Germline V gene data show CDR1 as MDHEN and CDR2 as SYDVKM. The CDR3 extends over 17 amino acids. V lost 0 bases and J lost 0; bases outside the gene matches: 5.

The CDR3 sequence: CASSHNRDPQPQHF. The DNA for the CDR3 is TGTGCCAGCAGCCACAACAGGGACCCTCAGCCCCAGCATTTT. The J gene is TRBJ1-5, the V gene TRBV6-2 or TRBV6-3; possible D gene TRBD1, 6 bases. This CDR3 spans 14 amino acids. Germline V lookup: CDR1 MNHEY, CDR2 SVGEGT. Trimming took off 6 bases at V and 6 bases at J, with 15 bases between the two ends.

The gene calls are TRBV2 and TRBJ2-1; 10 nucleotides line up with TRBD2. The germline V gene has CDR1 SNHLY and CDR2 FYNNEI. With V trimmed by 3 bases and J by 10 bases, 6 bases remained unmatched. This CDR3 has 14 amino acids. The CDR3 DNA reads TGTGCCAGCAGTGAGAGCCTAGCGGGAGAAGAGCAGTTCTTC. Translating it yields CASSESLAGEEQFF.

This clonotype was seen a few times. CDR3 in DNA: TGTGCCAGCTCCCGGGCCCGACAGGTCTCCTATGGCTACACCTTC. Residues: CASSRARQVSYGYTF. The rearrangement uses TRBV2 and TRBJ1-2; a possible D gene is TRBD1 (6 bases). Germline V CDR1 and CDR2: SNHLY, FYNNEI. Trimming took off 8 bases at V and 4 bases at J, with 20 bases between the two ends. The CDR3 length is 15 residues.

This clonotype has a count of ten or more. The chain carries TRBV3-1 and TRBJ1-2; TRBD1 is a possible D gene (6 bases). The CDR3 sequence is 12 residues long. Germline V gene lookup returns CDR1 LGHDT and CDR2 YNNKEL (reference sequence). Trimming removed 1 base at V and 6 bases at J, with 6 bases between. The CDR3, as DNA: TGTGCCAGCAGCCAAGGACAGGATGGCTACACCTTC. Protein: CASSQGQDGYTF.

This clonotype was counted only a few times. The gene calls are TRBV20-1 and TRBJ1-1; unclear D gene. Trimming left V 0 bases short and J 12 bases short, with 17 bases between. Looked up from germline, CDR1 is DFQATT and CDR2 is SNEGSKA (reference sequence). The CDR3 is 13 amino acids. Written as DNA, the CDR3 is TGCAGTGCTAGAGATTTTCGGGCAGAAAAAACTTTCTTT. Amino acid sequence: CSARDFRAEKTFF.

This clonotype was detected many times. The CDR3 protein is CASSFSDSNEKLFF. CDR3 in DNA: TGTGCCAGCAGCTTTTCGGACAGTAATGAAAAACTGTTTTTT. This chain joins TRBV7-2 and TRBJ1-4, with D perhaps matching TRBD1 (6 bases). The CDR3 loop spans 14 amino acids. CDR1 and CDR2 from the germline V gene are SGHTA and FQGNSA. Trimming removed 3 bases from V and 4 bases from J, with 9 bases in between.

This clonotype was seen repeatedly, ten times or more. The chain couples TRBV15 to TRBJ2-7, with a tentative D call TRBD2 (6 bases). Germline V gene data show CDR1 as LNHNV and CDR2 as YYDKDF (reference sequence). Trimming cost V 0 bases and J 4 bases, with 10 bases left between them. The CDR3 runs to 14 residues. In nucleotides, the CDR3 is TGTGCCACCAGCAGAGATATGGGACTTTACGAGCAGTACTTC. Residues: CATSRDMGLYEQYF.

The chain is built from TRBV7-9 and TRBJ1-1; no firm D call. The CDR3 is 13 residues long. Trimming cost V 3 bases and J 1 base, with 6 bases left between them. The germline gives CDR1 SEHNR, CDR2 FQNEAQ (reference sequence). The CDR3 is CASSFGRNTEAFF. The CDR3 nucleotides are TGTGCCAGCAGCTTTGGGAGGAACACTGAAGCTTTCTTT.

There are a few counts of this clonotype. DNA for the CDR3: TGCAGCGTTGTTGGTTCTGGGGAGACCCAGTACTTC. It yields the protein CSVVGSGETQYF. The rearrangement joins TRBV29-1 to TRBJ2-5, with D uncertain. Germline V gives CDR1 SQVTM, CDR2 ANQGSEA. There are 12 residues in the CDR3. V was pared by 4 bases and J by 5 bases, with 11 bases between.

This clonotype turned up a few times. The V and J genes are TRBV5-1 and TRBJ1-2; D remains ambiguous. V lost 0 bases and J 8 bases, leaving 11 bases between the germline ends. Germline V gene data show CDR1 as SGHRS and CDR2 as YFSETQ. The CDR3 is 13 residues long. CDR3 protein: CASSLDGKGGYTF. The CDR3 DNA reads as TGCGCCAGCAGCTTGGACGGTAAGGGAGGCTACACCTTC.

This clonotype was seen repeatedly, ten times or more. The chain couples TRBV4-3 to TRBJ1-6, with D uncertain. The CDR3 is 13 amino acids. The V gene lost 5 bases and the J gene lost 6 bases, with 8 bases spanning the gap. Germline CDR1 LGHNA, CDR2 YSLEER. In DNA, the CDR3 is TGCGCCAGCAGCGCAGCCCCTAATTCACCCCTCCACTTT. It specifies CASSAAPNSPLHF.